This T cell receptor beta chain was recorded in a study of CD8 T cells in ankylosing spondylitis. Of note for this clonotype: Its antigen is unidentified.

Findings and limits, study-wide: Enrichment of disease-linked clones was reportedly significant in matched ankylosing spondylitis synovial fluid. Fewer than 10 highly homologous variants formed a TCR beta motif that appeared characteristic of ankylosing spondylitis blood.

Quantitative 5'-RACE with molecular barcodes was used to make the TCR beta libraries. TCRdb re-called the 5' RACE reads through MiXCR, storing one row per CDR3 protein. This repertoire shows approximately 220,000 distinct CDR3 sequences, 20% to 30% found once; its top ten account for 5% to 7.5%. Sequenced sample: blood, either unsorted or a sorted T cell fraction (not recorded which). The receptor was derived from a male donor with ankylosing spondylitis or in good health (not recorded which).

CDR3 protein: CASSAPGTTVSAQYF. Written as DNA, the CDR3 is TGTGCCAGCAGCGCTCCCGGGACGACCGTATCGGCCCAGTACTTC. The V gene is TRBV7-9, the J gene TRBJ2-5; D tentatively fits TRBD1 or TRBD2 (5 bases each). The germline V gene encodes CDR1 SEHNR and CDR2 FQNEAQ (reference sequence). This CDR3 has 15 amino acids. Trimming left V 5 bases short and J 9 bases short, with 22 bases between. Drawing the rest from reference TRBV7-9 and TRBJ2-5, the complete variable domain is DTGVSQNPRHKITKRGQNVTFRCDPISEHNRLYWYRQTLGQGPEFLTYFQNEAQLEKSRLLSDRFSAERPKGSFSTLEIQRTEQGDSAMYLCASSAPGTTVSAQYFGPGTRLLVL.